A selection of T cell receptor beta chains follows, all from one sample in a study of T-cell reconstitution after alpha-beta-depleted transplantation in children. TCRdb itself ran the PCR reads through MiXCR, one entry per CDR3 protein. The sample has roughly 340,000 distinct CDR3 sequences; about 16% are singletons. Sequencing used PBMCs, mostly from graft donor cells, obtained 360 days after TCRalphabeta/CD19-depleted stem cell transplant. These TCRs come from a male patient between 2 and 10 years old who had a stem cell transplant for acute lymphoblastic leukemia, so the T cells may come from the graft donor. The CDR3 runs from the conserved cysteine through the conserved F or W. Each record gives: V gene, J gene, clone size, D gene, CDR3 DNA, CDR3 protein. D genes are given only for firm matches. Rows may omit the clone size; those that give it use once, few, many or a size class.

V gene: TRBV4-3
J gene: TRBJ2-3
clone size: few
D gene: TRBD2
CDR3 DNA: TGCGCCAGCAGCCAAGATAGCGGGGCGGATACGCAGTATTTT
CDR3 protein: CASSQDSGADTQYF

V gene: TRBV11-1
J gene: TRBJ2-5
clone size: many
D gene: .
CDR3 DNA: TGTGCCAGCAGCCCCCGGAAGGGGAGGGAGACCCAGTACTTC
CDR3 protein: CASSPRKGRETQYF

V gene: TRBV3-1
J gene: TRBJ1-1
clone size: few
D gene: .
CDR3 DNA: TGTGCCAGCAGCCAACGACAGCCGAACACTGAAGCTTTCTTT
CDR3 protein: CASSQRQPNTEAFF

V gene: TRBV7-2
J gene: TRBJ2-1
clone size: many
D gene: TRBD1
CDR3 DNA: TGTGCCAGCAGCTTAGTGGGGACAGCAGCCTACAATGAGCAGTTCTTC
CDR3 protein: CASSLVGTAAYNEQFF

V gene: TRBV12-3/TRBV12-4
J gene: TRBJ2-5
clone size: few
D gene: .
CDR3 DNA: TGTGCCAGCACCTGGACAGGCCGGGGGGAGACCCAGTACTTC
CDR3 protein: CASTWTGRGETQYF

V gene: TRBV4-1
J gene: TRBJ1-3
clone size: few
D gene: .
CDR3 DNA: TGCGCCAGCAGCCCCCTCTGGCTTTCTGGAAACACCATATATTTT
CDR3 protein: CASSPLWLSGNTIYF

V gene: TRBV21-1
J gene: TRBJ2-7
clone size: .
D gene: .
CDR3 DNA: TGTGCCAGCAGCAAAGGCGGGAGGGTCTCCTACGAGCAGTACTTC
CDR3 protein: CASSKGGRVSYEQYF

V gene: TRBV6-2/TRBV6-3
J gene: TRBJ2-2
clone size: few
D gene: .
CDR3 DNA: TGTGCCAGCAGTTACCCCCTACTATCGAACACCGGGGAGCTGTTTTTT
CDR3 protein: CASSYPLLSNTGELFF

V gene: TRBV4-3
J gene: TRBJ2-1
clone size: .
D gene: .
CDR3 DNA: TGCGCCAGCAGCCAATACAGGGCCTACAATGAGCAGTTCTTC
CDR3 protein: CASSQYRAYNEQFF

V gene: TRBV4-1
J gene: TRBJ1-4
clone size: .
D gene: TRBD1
CDR3 DNA: TGCGCCAGCAGCCCCGTCGGAGGACAGGGTGAAAAACTGTTTTTT
CDR3 protein: CASSPVGGQGEKLFF

V gene: TRBV7-3
J gene: TRBJ2-2
clone size: few
D gene: .
CDR3 DNA: TGTGCCCGACGGGTCGTTGCGAACACCGGGGAGCTGTTTTTT
CDR3 protein: CARRVVANTGELFF

V gene: TRBV30
J gene: TRBJ2-2
clone size: .
D gene: .
CDR3 DNA: TGTGCCTGGAGGCATAGGTACACCGGGGAGCTGTTTTTT
CDR3 protein: CAWRHRYTGELFF

V gene: TRBV7-9
J gene: TRBJ1-1
clone size: .
D gene: .
CDR3 DNA: TGTGCCTCATTAGGGGACACTGAAGCTTTCTTT
CDR3 protein: CASLGDTEAFF

V gene: TRBV14
J gene: TRBJ2-7
clone size: few
D gene: .
CDR3 DNA: TGTGCCAGCAGCCCTCCGGGACGACATCTCTACGAGCAGTACTTC
CDR3 protein: CASSPPGRHLYEQYF

V gene: TRBV4-1
J gene: TRBJ1-2
clone size: few
D gene: TRBD1
CDR3 DNA: TGCGCCAGCAGCCAACCGACAGGGAAGGTAAATGGCTACACCTTC
CDR3 protein: CASSQPTGKVNGYTF

V gene: TRBV5-1
J gene: TRBJ1-2
clone size: once
D gene: TRBD1
CDR3 DNA: TGCGCCAGCCACCTGGGACAGGAACCCTCCTATGGCTACACCTTC
CDR3 protein: CASHLGQEPSYGYTF

V gene: TRBV20-1
J gene: TRBJ1-3
clone size: .
D gene: .
CDR3 DNA: TGCAGTGCTAGTCAAGCGGGGGGAGGAGGAAACACCATATATTTT
CDR3 protein: CSASQAGGGGNTIYF

V gene: TRBV7-9
J gene: TRBJ2-7
clone size: .
D gene: .
CDR3 DNA: TGTGCCAGCAGCAAGTGGGACTTTCACGAGCAGTACTTC
CDR3 protein: CASSKWDFHEQYF

V gene: TRBV2
J gene: TRBJ2-6
clone size: few
D gene: .
CDR3 DNA: TGTGCCAGCAGTGTAAGGGAGTCTGGGGCCAACGTCCTGACTTTC
CDR3 protein: CASSVRESGANVLTF

V gene: TRBV4-3
J gene: TRBJ2-3
clone size: .
D gene: .
CDR3 DNA: TGCGCCAGCAGCCAAGGAAACAGCGGGACAGATACGCAGTATTTT
CDR3 protein: CASSQGNSGTDTQYF

V gene: TRBV10-3
J gene: TRBJ2-1
clone size: few
D gene: TRBD2
CDR3 DNA: TGTGCCATCGGTTCACCGGGACTAGCGGGAGGGAATGAGCAGTTCTTC
CDR3 protein: CAIGSPGLAGGNEQFF

V gene: TRBV20-1
J gene: TRBJ2-3
clone size: many
D gene: .
CDR3 DNA: TGCAGTGCTAGCGGCCGGACTAGCACAGATACGCAGTATTTT
CDR3 protein: CSASGRTSTDTQYF

V gene: TRBV28
J gene: TRBJ2-5
clone size: .
D gene: TRBD1
CDR3 DNA: TGTGCCTACAGGGGGATTCAAGAGACCCAGTACTTC
CDR3 protein: CAYRGIQETQYF

V gene: TRBV6-5
J gene: TRBJ2-5
clone size: .
D gene: .
CDR3 DNA: TGTGCCAGCATGGGAGAAGAGACCCAGTACTTC
CDR3 protein: CASMGEETQYF

V gene: TRBV10-3
J gene: TRBJ2-7
clone size: few
D gene: .
CDR3 DNA: TGTGCCATCAGTGCGAAAGGCTACGAGCAGTACTTC
CDR3 protein: CAISAKGYEQYF

V gene: TRBV4-2
J gene: TRBJ2-7
clone size: .
D gene: TRBD2
CDR3 DNA: TGTGCCAGCAGCCGGACTAGCGGGAGGAACGAGCAGTACTTC
CDR3 protein: CASSRTSGRNEQYF

V gene: TRBV10-3
J gene: TRBJ2-7
clone size: .
D gene: TRBD2
CDR3 DNA: TGTGCCATCAGGGACGCCGGGACTAGCGGGAGCTACGAGCAGTACTTC
CDR3 protein: CAIRDAGTSGSYEQYF

V gene: TRBV12-3/TRBV12-4
J gene: TRBJ2-5
clone size: .
D gene: TRBD1
CDR3 DNA: TGTGCCAGCAGCCAGACAGGGGCGGGGGAGACCCAGTACTTC
CDR3 protein: CASSQTGAGETQYF

V gene: TRBV10-2
J gene: TRBJ2-3
clone size: few
D gene: TRBD2
CDR3 DNA: TGCGCCAGCACGGAGAGCGGGAGGTCAGATACGCAGTATTTT
CDR3 protein: CASTESGRSDTQYF

V gene: TRBV4-3
J gene: TRBJ1-4
clone size: few
D gene: TRBD1
CDR3 DNA: TGCGCCAGCAGCCAAGGTTCCGGACAGGGCCCGCGGGATGAAAAACTGTTTTTT
CDR3 protein: CASSQGSGQGPRDEKLFF

V gene: TRBV12-5
J gene: TRBJ1-6
clone size: few
D gene: .
CDR3 DNA: TGTGCTAGTGCCTACATGGTCCGGGGACCCTCTGACCTCCACTTT
CDR3 protein: CASAYMVRGPSDLHF

V gene: TRBV20-1
J gene: TRBJ2-1
clone size: .
D gene: .
CDR3 DNA: TGCAGTGCTAGAGATTATCAGGGCAGCTCCTACAATGAGCAGTTCTTC
CDR3 protein: CSARDYQGSSYNEQFF

V gene: TRBV10-3
J gene: TRBJ2-3
clone size: few
D gene: TRBD1
CDR3 DNA: TGTGCCATCAGTGAGTCGAGGGGCTGGCAGGGGGCAGATACGCAGTATTTT
CDR3 protein: CAISESRGWQGADTQYF

V gene: TRBV6-2/TRBV6-3
J gene: TRBJ2-3
clone size: .
D gene: TRBD2
CDR3 DNA: TGTGCCAGCAGTTACTCGAGAGCGGGAGTCAAATATACGCAGTATTTT
CDR3 protein: CASSYSRAGVKYTQYF

V gene: TRBV5-1
J gene: TRBJ2-2
clone size: once
D gene: TRBD2
CDR3 DNA: TGCGCCAGCAGCTATCCCGGGACTAGTGGGACCGGGGAGCTGTTTTTT
CDR3 protein: CASSYPGTSGTGELFF

V gene: TRBV29-1
J gene: TRBJ2-7
clone size: .
D gene: TRBD1
CDR3 DNA: TGCAGCGTTCCCTCGGCCCCACAGGGGAACGAGCAGTACTTC
CDR3 protein: CSVPSAPQGNEQYF

V gene: TRBV28
J gene: TRBJ2-1
clone size: many
D gene: TRBD1
CDR3 DNA: TGTGCCAGCAGTCCCAGACAGGGGAATTACTACGACTACAATGAGCAGTTCTTC
CDR3 protein: CASSPRQGNYYDYNEQFF